The entry below describes one T cell receptor beta chain. CDR1 DFQATT and CDR2 SNEGSKA come from the germline V gene (reference sequence). This CDR3 has 13 amino acids. Trimming removed 6 bases from V and 2 bases from J, with 14 bases in between. MiXCR, run by TCRdb on the RT-PCR reads, gives a single entry per CDR3 protein. Of about 680,000 distinct CDR3 sequences listed, approximately 15% are singletons. The receptor was isolated from a female donor in good health, serving as a healthy control. The gene calls are TRBV20-1 and TRBJ2-7; D not certain. The material sequenced was memory CD4+ T cells from blood. The CDR3: CSAIERAAYEQYF. CDR3 DNA sequence: TGCAGTGCCATAGAACGGGCCGCCTACGAGCAGTACTTC.